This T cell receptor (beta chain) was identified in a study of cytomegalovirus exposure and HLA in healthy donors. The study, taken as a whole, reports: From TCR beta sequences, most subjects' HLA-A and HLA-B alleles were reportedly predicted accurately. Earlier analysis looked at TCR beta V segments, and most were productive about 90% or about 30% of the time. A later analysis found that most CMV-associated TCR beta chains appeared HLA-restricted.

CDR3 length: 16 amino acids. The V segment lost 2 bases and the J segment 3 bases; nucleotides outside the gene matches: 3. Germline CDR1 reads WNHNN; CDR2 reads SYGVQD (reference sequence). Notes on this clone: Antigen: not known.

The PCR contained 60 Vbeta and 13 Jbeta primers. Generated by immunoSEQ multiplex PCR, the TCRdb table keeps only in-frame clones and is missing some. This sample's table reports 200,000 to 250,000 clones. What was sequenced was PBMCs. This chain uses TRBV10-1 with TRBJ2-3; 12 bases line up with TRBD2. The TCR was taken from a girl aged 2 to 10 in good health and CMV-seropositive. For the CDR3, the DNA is TGCGCCAGCAGTGAGCGGCTAGCGGGAGGGACAGATACGCAGTATTTT. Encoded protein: CASSERLAGGTDTQYF.